This T cell receptor beta chain was identified during a study of blood T cell repertoires in COVID-19 (dated by TCRdb to the early 2020s). About the study as a whole: Samples from collaborators originated in the United States, Italy and Spain and spanned both the acute and convalescent phases of COVID-19. A de-identified subject ID, COVID-19 status, age in years and sex were almost always included in the sample metadata. The repertoires were made available in a free public database intended to serve as a resource for research on the immune response to SARS-CoV-2. The prospective study material was composed of cDNA or gDNA derived from T cells, B-cell-depleted T cells, or PBMCs. Subjects who had been exposed to COVID-19, were actively infected with it, or had recovered from it provided the deeply sampled blood TCRbeta repertoires that made up the dataset. Samples came from the ongoing ImmuneRACE study (first 160 participants) plus 1,254 subjects from 6 global collaborators. Where available, HLA class I and class II types were taken from metadata supplied by the sample provider and were not determined by assay-based typing.

This clone was recorded once. Its antigen is not yet known. Per-nucleotide qualities are absent, and no much larger clonotype sits a single base away. Study-wide findings and limitations: The amount of clinical and demographic metadata varied by source and participant and was provided uncurated.

Collaborating institutions collected whole blood in K2EDTA tubes following their own protocols. For TCRbeta analysis, collaborators shipped samples as frozen whole blood, isolated PBMCs, or DNA extracted from either of those sample types. For CDR1 and CDR2, the germline V gene lists SGHTA and FQGNSA. The junction carries 17 bases between V and J, which are trimmed by 5 bases and 3 bases respectively. The CDR3 covers 15 residues, taking in both the cysteine and the phenylalanine. Only the CDR3 portion is preserved as DNA: 45 bases, with reading frame beginning at the first base. The immunoSEQ Assay, a bias-controlled multiplex PCR, was used to amplify TCRbeta CDR3 regions from genomic DNA. The paper's processing steps were these. Within the assay, amplification of reference gene primers was used to estimate how many nucleated cells each sample contained. To quantify the absolute abundance of each unique TCRbeta CDR3 rearrangement, sequence reads were collapsed and filtered. Productive Simpson clonality was computed per sample as the square root of Simpson's diversity index over productive rearrangements. Sourced from immuneACCESS, this table was stored by TCRdb with only in-frame sequences that have V and J called. A share of the clones is absent; for the studies checked, an unresolved V gene accounts for under half, and the remainder has no known explanation. That table furnishes V, J and clone size, whereas the DNA furnished D and trimming. The sample table holds over 55,000 clones, of which over 80% were seen once. Approximately 8.3% of the sample is in the top ten clones.

This sequence originates from a man between 50 and 59 years old with active COVID-19. Sequenced sample: peripheral blood. The V gene is TRBV7-2 and the J gene is TRBJ2-7; TRBD1 is a weak D gene call, 5 bases matching. The sequenced DNA is TGTGCCAGCAGCCCTATCGGTCAGGGCCTCTACGAGCAGTACTTC. It is translated as CASSPIGQGLYEQYF.